These 21 T cell receptor beta chains share one sample of origin, sequenced in a study of T cells in Graves' hyperthyroidism and ophthalmopathy. From RNA transcripts, TCR beta CDR3 regions were amplified. The TCR CDR3 was amplified in a first-round RT-PCR using the HTBI primer set. TCRdb processed the multiplex PCR reads anew with MiXCR; each CDR3 protein has one entry. This table holds about 560,000 distinct CDR3 sequences, over 15% found once. The sample taken for sequencing was blood. These TCRs come from a woman aged 18-29 years with Graves' hyperthyroidism.

This clonotype was seen many times. The chain carries TRBV2 and TRBJ1-5; 7 bases are a match to TRBD1. The trim removed 3 bases at V and 4 bases at J, leaving 6 bases unmatched. Germline CDR1 is SNHLY and CDR2 is FYNNEI. There are 15 residues in the CDR3. CDR3 sequence: CASSDEGQRNQPQHF. Written as DNA, the CDR3 is TGTGCCAGCAGTGACGAGGGACAGCGAAATCAGCCCCAGCATTTT.

The V gene is TRBV6-1, the J gene TRBJ1-1, with D possibly TRBD1 on 6 matching bases. V was shortened by 5 bases and J by 4 bases, with 17 bases between the two germline ends. Germline CDR1 is MNHNS and CDR2 is SASEGT. The CDR3 spans 15 residues. CDR3 sequence (DNA): TGTGCCAGCAGTCAAACCCGGGGGGCGAGCACTGAAGCTTTCTTT. As protein: CASSQTRGASTEAFF.

This clonotype was counted a few times. The rearrangement uses TRBV20-1 and TRBJ1-5; D gene uncertain. This CDR3 is built from 16 residues. V dropped 1 base and J dropped 5 bases, with 18 bases sitting between them. CDR1 DFQATT and CDR2 SNEGSKA come from the germline V gene (reference sequence). As DNA, the CDR3 is TGCAGTGCTAGAGGCCGGATCAGACACCCCGATCAGCCCCAGCATTTT. It codes for CSARGRIRHPDQPQHF.

This clonotype was recorded many times. V gene TRBV2 combines with J gene TRBJ2-3; D might be TRBD2 (6 bases). The CDR3 sequence is 18 residues long. Germline-derived CDR1 and CDR2 are SNHLY and FYNNEI. Trimming stripped 3 bases from V and 2 bases from J, with 21 bases between. CDR3 residues: CASSDPVAEAPPTDTQYF. The CDR3 DNA reads TGTGCCAGCAGTGACCCGGTAGCGGAGGCTCCACCCACAGATACGCAGTATTTT.

Ten or more counts support this clonotype. The chain employs TRBV28 and TRBJ2-7; no reliable D call. Germline V gene lookup returns CDR1 MDHEN and CDR2 SYDVKM. The CDR3 consists of 14 residues. Trimming stripped 6 bases from V and 0 bases from J, with 12 bases between. CDR3 amino acids: CASSRPLGSYEQYF. For the CDR3, the DNA is TGTGCCAGCAGCCGACCTCTGGGCTCCTACGAGCAGTACTTC. The entire variable domain, with the rest obtained from reference TRBV28 and TRBJ2-7, is as follows: DVKVTQSSRYLVKRTGEKVFLECVQDMDHENMFWYRQDPGLGLRLIYFSYDVKMKEKGDIPEGYSVSREKKERFSLILESASTNQTSMYLCASSRPLGSYEQYFGPGTRLTVT.

This clonotype was detected ten times or more. The chain recombines TRBV11-1 with TRBJ2-7, with 8 bases aligning to TRBD1. The CDR3 length is 14 residues. Germline assignment: CDR1 SGHAT and CDR2 FQDESV (reference sequence). Unmatched junction bases numbered 10, after V lost 6 bases and J lost 6 bases. CDR3 nucleotide sequence: TGTGCCAGCAGTGCCCAGGGGGCGGGGAGCGAGCAGTACTTC. It is translated as CASSAQGAGSEQYF.

The chain links TRBV19 to TRBJ1-3; the D is unclear. In germline, CDR1 is LNHDA, CDR2 SQIVND (reference sequence). CDR3 size: 14 residues. V lost 3 bases and J 2 bases, leaving 8 bases between the germline ends. The CDR3 loop reads CASSIQTPGNTIYF. The DNA for the CDR3 is TGTGCCAGTAGTATTCAGACCCCTGGAAACACCATATATTTT.

This clonotype was seen repeatedly, ten times or more. For the CDR3, the DNA is TGTGCCAGCAGTAAGGACAGCCGCAATCAGCCCCAGCATTTT. Protein product: CASSKDSRNQPQHF. The chain combines TRBV2 with TRBJ1-5; D might be TRBD1 (6 bases). Per germline, CDR1 SNHLY and CDR2 FYNNEI. V lost 5 bases and J 2 bases, leaving 10 bases between the germline ends. This CDR3 has 14 residues.

This clonotype showed up just a few times. The chain uses TRBV6-1 and TRBJ2-3; D is perhaps TRBD2 (6 bases). V lost 4 bases and J lost 0, with 14 bases in between. The germline V gene has CDR1 MNHNS and CDR2 SASEGT. The CDR3 has 16 residues. CDR3 sequence reads: CASSGWDFPSTDTQYF. CDR3 coding DNA: TGTGCCAGCAGTGGCTGGGACTTCCCTAGCACAGATACGCAGTATTTT.

About this clonotype: The conserved closing phenylalanine or tryptophan is absent in this CDR3, likely reflecting a read error. This chain links TRBV6-1 with TRBJ1-1, with D tentatively TRBD1 (5 bases). Germline CDR1 and CDR2: MNHNS and SASEGT. The CDR3 runs to 13 residues. Trimming cost V 6 bases and J 1 base, with 9 bases left between them. DNA of the CDR3: TGTGCCAGCAGGGCCACAGGGAACACTGAAGCTTTCTCT. Translating it yields CASRATGNTEAFS.

This clonotype has a count of ten or more. The genes are TRBV7-9 and TRBJ2-7; no clear D. The germline V gene has CDR1 SEHNR and CDR2 FQNEAQ (reference sequence). CDR3 length equals 14 residues. V lost 2 bases and J lost 1, with 9 bases in between. The CDR3 spells CASSLSFLSYEQYF. CDR3 in DNA: TGTGCCAGCAGCTTATCCTTTCTGTCCTACGAGCAGTACTTC.

This chain joins TRBV4-1 and TRBJ1-2; 7 bases agree with TRBD1. The V segment lost 4 bases and the J segment 5 bases; nucleotides outside the gene matches: 10. The germline V gene has CDR1 MGHRA and CDR2 YSYEKL. The CDR3 is 15 amino acids. CDR3 DNA: TGCGCCAGCAGCCTCCGGGACAGTCAAAATTATGGCTACACCTTC. Its protein product is CASSLRDSQNYGYTF.

In regard to this clonotype: With a much larger clone just one base away, this may be a read error. This chain joins TRBV20-1 and TRBJ2-7; no reliable D call. Deletions cut 0 bases from V and 3 bases from J, with 12 bases between. Germline CDR1 and CDR2: DFQATT and SNEGSKA (reference sequence). This CDR3 comprises 14 residues. In nucleotides, the CDR3 is TGCAGTGCTAGAGAGGGGATTAGTAACTACGAGCAGTACTTC. Encoded protein: CSAREGISNYEQYF.

This clonotype was observed a handful of times. The chain recombines TRBV5-6 with TRBJ2-7; no clear D. CDR1 is SGHDT, CDR2 YYEEEE, per germline. The CDR3 runs 13 residues. V was pared by 2 bases and J by 1 base, with 7 bases between. CDR3 in DNA: TGTGCCAGCAGCTTTATGAGGTCCTACGAGCAGTACTTC. The encoded protein is CASSFMRSYEQYF.

This clonotype was recorded at least ten times. This sequence joins TRBV7-2 and TRBJ2-1; 9 bases are shared with TRBD2. CDR1 and CDR2 from the germline V gene are SGHTA and FQGNSA. Trimming at V came to 5 bases and at J to 5 bases, leaving 13 bases not matched to a gene. There are 17 residues in the CDR3. The CDR3 loop reads CASSPGLAPIPNNEQFF. The CDR3, as DNA: TGTGCCAGCAGCCCCGGACTAGCGCCGATCCCCAACAATGAGCAGTTCTTC.

The CDR3 DNA sequence: TGTGCCAGCATCCCGGGACAGTTAGCCAAAAACATTCAGTACTTC. Translation: CASIPGQLAKNIQYF. This chain uses TRBV6-1 with TRBJ2-4; TRBD1 agrees at 7 bases. After removal of 7 bases from V and 0 bases from J, the junction contained 6 bases not matched to a gene. This CDR3 contains 15 residues. Germline V gene sequence: CDR1 MNHNS, CDR2 SASEGT.

V usage is TRBV5-1 and J usage is TRBJ2-3; D possibly corresponds to TRBD1 (6 bases). V dropped 4 bases and J dropped 1 base, with 13 bases sitting between them. Germline V gene sequence: CDR1 SGHRS, CDR2 YFSETQ. CDR3 length: 15 residues. In nucleotides, the CDR3 is TGCGCCAGCAGCCCGGCTGGGGGCCGCACAGATACGCAGTATTTT. As protein: CASSPAGGRTDTQYF.

This clonotype was found once. J is TRBJ2-4 and V is TRBV27; possibly TRBD1 for D (6 bases). This CDR3 has 15 residues. The germline gives CDR1 MNHEY, CDR2 SMNVEV (reference sequence). V gave up 5 bases and J gave up 3 bases, with 14 bases separating them. The CDR3 reads CASSVQGWGKNIQYF. The DNA of the CDR3 is TGTGCCAGCAGTGTGCAGGGGTGGGGCAAAAACATTCAGTACTTC.

This clonotype was seen at least ten times. The chain joins TRBV7-2 to TRBJ2-5; no definite D call. CDR3 size: 16 residues. V was trimmed by 1 base and J by 4 bases, leaving 16 bases between them. Germline lookup yields CDR1 SGHTA and CDR2 FQGNSA. The CDR3 loop reads CASSLVGKSGTETQYF. The CDR3 DNA follows: TGTGCCAGCAGCTTAGTTGGGAAAAGTGGAACAGAGACCCAGTACTTC. The full variable domain, completed using reference TRBV7-2 and TRBJ2-5, is GAGVSQSPSNKVTEKGKDVELRCDPISGHTALYWYRQSLGQGLEFLIYFQGNSAPDKSGLPSDRFSAERTGGSVSTLTIQRTQQEDSAVYLCASSLVGKSGTETQYFGPGTRLLVL.

This clonotype appeared a few times. The chain recombines TRBV7-2 with TRBJ2-2; tentatively, D is TRBD2 (5 bases). The CDR3 sequence is 18 residues long. Germline CDR1 is SGHTA and CDR2 is FQGNSA. Deletions cut 5 bases from V and 0 bases from J, with 19 bases between. CDR3 DNA sequence: TGTGCCAGCAGCCCCAAGATTGGGCTAGCAGCGAACACCGGGGAGCTGTTTTTT. This encodes CASSPKIGLAANTGELFF.

This clonotype showed up just a few times. J is TRBJ1-4 and V is TRBV7-2; D is unclear. The CDR3 consists of 12 residues. V lost 6 bases and J lost 8, with 10 bases in between. Per germline, CDR1 SGHTA and CDR2 FQGNSA. The DNA of the CDR3 is TGTGCCAGCAGATTGGTGGGGGAAAAACTGTTTTTT. The encoded protein is CASRLVGEKLFF.